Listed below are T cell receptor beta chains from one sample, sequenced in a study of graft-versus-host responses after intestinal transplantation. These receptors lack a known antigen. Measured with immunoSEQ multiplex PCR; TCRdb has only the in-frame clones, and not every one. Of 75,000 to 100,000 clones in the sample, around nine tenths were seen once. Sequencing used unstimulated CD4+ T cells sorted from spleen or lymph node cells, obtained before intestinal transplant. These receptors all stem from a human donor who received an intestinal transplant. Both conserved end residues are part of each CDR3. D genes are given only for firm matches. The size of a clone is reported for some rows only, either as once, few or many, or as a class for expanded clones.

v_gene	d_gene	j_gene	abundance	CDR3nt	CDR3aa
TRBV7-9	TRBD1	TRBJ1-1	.	TGTGCCAGCGGACAGGGGACCGCTGAAGCTTTCTTT	CASGQGTAEAFF
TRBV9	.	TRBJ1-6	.	TGTGCCAGCAGCGTTACGGGAAATAATTCACCCCTCCACTTT	CASSVTGNNSPLHF
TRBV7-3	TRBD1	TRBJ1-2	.	TGTGCCAGCAGCTTAACCTTGACAGGGGCTGATGGCTACACCTTC	CASSLTLTGADGYTF
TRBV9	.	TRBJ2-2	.	TGTGCCAGCACCCCGGGGGCGAACACCGGGGAGCTGTTTTTT	CASTPGANTGELFF
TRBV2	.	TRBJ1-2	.	TGTGCCAGCAGTGGCACAGGAAGGAATGGCTACACCTTC	CASSGTGRNGYTF
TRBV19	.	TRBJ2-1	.	TGTGCCAGTAGTATTTACCACAGCTCCTACAATGAGCAGTTCTTC	CASSIYHSSYNEQFF
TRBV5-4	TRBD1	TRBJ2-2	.	TGTGCCAGCAGCTCACCGGGACAGGGACACACCGGGGAGCTGTTTTTT	CASSSPGQGHTGELFF
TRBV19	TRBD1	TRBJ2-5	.	TGTGCCAGTAGTATCCATTTAGGACAGGGGGCCGGGGAGACCCAGTACTTC	CASSIHLGQGAGETQYF
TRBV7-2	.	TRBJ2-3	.	TGTGCCAGCAGCTTAGCGTGGGTAGCGGCAGATACGCAGTATTTT	CASSLAWVAADTQYF
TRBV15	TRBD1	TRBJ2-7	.	TGTGCCACCAGCATCGGACAGGGCGTCCACGAGCAGTACTTC	CATSIGQGVHEQYF
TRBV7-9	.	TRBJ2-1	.	TGTGCCAGCAGCCTCGCCGGTTCCAGGGGTGAGCAGTTCTTC	CASSLAGSRGEQFF
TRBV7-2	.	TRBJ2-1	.	TGTGCCAGCAGCCGGGGGACTCTGAATGAGCAGTTCTTC	CASSRGTLNEQFF
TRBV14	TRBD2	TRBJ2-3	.	TGTGCCAGCAGCCAAGGGGGACTAGCGGGGGGTGGGCCAGATACGCAGTATTTT	CASSQGGLAGGGPDTQYF
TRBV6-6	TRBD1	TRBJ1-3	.	TGTGCCAGCATTCCTAGCACAGGGGGAGGGAGGAACACCATATATTTT	CASIPSTGGGRNTIYF
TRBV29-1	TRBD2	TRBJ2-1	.	TGCAGCGCCGCCGGGACTAGGAGCTACAATGAGCAGTTCTTC	CSAAGTRSYNEQFF
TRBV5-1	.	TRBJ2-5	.	TGCGCCAGCAGCTTTAGTACAGGGCCAGAGACCCAGTACTTC	CASSFSTGPETQYF
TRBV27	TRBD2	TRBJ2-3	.	TGTGCCAGCAGTTTATTGGCAGTGGGAGGGTTCCCAGATACGCAGTATTTT	CASSLLAVGGFPDTQYF
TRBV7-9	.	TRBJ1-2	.	TGTGCCAGCAGCGACAGAAACTATGGCTACACCTTC	CASSDRNYGYTF
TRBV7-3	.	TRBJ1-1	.	TGTGCCAGCAGCTCGACAGATATGAACACTGAAGCTTTCTTT	CASSSTDMNTEAFF
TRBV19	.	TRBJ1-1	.	TGTGCCAGTACCCATTCCCCAAACACTGAAGCTTTCTTT	CASTHSPNTEAFF
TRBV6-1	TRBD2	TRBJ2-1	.	TGTGCCAGCGTCGGGACTAGGGAGTGGGATGAGCAGTTCTTC	CASVGTREWDEQFF
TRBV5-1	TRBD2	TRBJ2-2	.	TGCGCCAGCAGCTTGGAGACTAGCGGGAGGGGTAGCACCGGGGAGCTGTTTTTT	CASSLETSGRGSTGELFF
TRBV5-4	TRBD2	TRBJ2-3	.	TGTGCCAGCAGCTCCGGGGCTAGCGGAAGCACAGATACGCAGTATTTT	CASSSGASGSTDTQYF
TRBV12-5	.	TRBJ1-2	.	TGTGCTAGTGGTTCGGGATCATCAGAGAACTATGGCTACACCTTC	CASGSGSSENYGYTF
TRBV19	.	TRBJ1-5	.	TGTGCCAGTAGTATCAGACAGAATCAGCCCCAGCATTTT	CASSIRQNQPQHF
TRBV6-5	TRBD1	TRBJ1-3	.	TGTGCCAGCAGGTCTTTCAGGGGGAAGAAGAACACCATATATTTT	CASRSFRGKKNTIYF
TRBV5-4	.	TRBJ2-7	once	TGTGCCAGCAGCTCCTTAGGCGGGGGCCGTTACGAGCAGTACTTC	CASSSLGGGRYEQYF
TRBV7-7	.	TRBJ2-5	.	TGTGCCAGCAGCCCCCGGGTCCAAGAGACCCAGTACTTC	CASSPRVQETQYF
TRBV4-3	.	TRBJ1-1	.	TGCGCCAGCAGCCAAGATCCCTATGAAGCTTTCTTT	CASSQDPYEAFF
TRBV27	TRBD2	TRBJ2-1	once	TGTGCCAGCAGTTTATATGGCGGGGGGCTCAACAATGAGCAGTTCTTC	CASSLYGGGLNNEQFF
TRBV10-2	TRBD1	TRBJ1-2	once	TGCGCCAGCAGTGAGGTGGAAAACAGGGGTGGCTACACCTTC	CASSEVENRGGYTF
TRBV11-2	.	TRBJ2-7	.	TGTGCCAGCAGCTTAGGGTGGGACTTCGCCTACGAGCAGTACTTC	CASSLGWDFAYEQYF
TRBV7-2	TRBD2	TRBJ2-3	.	TGTGCCAGCAGCTCCGTAGCGGGATACACAGATACGCAGTATTTT	CASSSVAGYTDTQYF
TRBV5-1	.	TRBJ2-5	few	TGCGCCAGCAGCGGCCGGCAGGGCCCCCAAGAGACCCAGTACTTC	CASSGRQGPQETQYF
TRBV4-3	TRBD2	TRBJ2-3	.	TGCGCCAGCAGCCAAGTACCGGGGGGAGGTAGGGGAGATACGCAGTATTTT	CASSQVPGGGRGDTQYF
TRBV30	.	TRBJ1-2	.	TGTGCCTGGAGTGTAGAGATGGGGCTGTCATCTGGCTACACCTTC	CAWSVEMGLSSGYTF
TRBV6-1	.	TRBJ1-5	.	TGTGCCAGCAGTTTCCAGGAGGATCAGCCCCAGCATTTT	CASSFQEDQPQHF
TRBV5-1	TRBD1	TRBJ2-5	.	TGCGCCAGCAGTCTTTCAGGGGGCCCACAAGAGACCCAGTACTTC	CASSLSGGPQETQYF
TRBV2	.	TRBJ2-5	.	TGTGCCAGCAGTGAACAGGGGCTGGGGGAGACCCAGTACTTC	CASSEQGLGETQYF
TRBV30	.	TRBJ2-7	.	TGTGCCTGGAGTGGATACCGGGGCTCCTACGAGCAGTACTTC	CAWSGYRGSYEQYF
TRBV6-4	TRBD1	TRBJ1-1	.	TGTGCCAGCAGGGGACAGTTGAACACTGAAGCTTTCTTT	CASRGQLNTEAFF
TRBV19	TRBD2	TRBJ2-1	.	TGTGCCAGTAGCAACCTAGCGGGACTGTACAATGAGCAGTTCTTC	CASSNLAGLYNEQFF
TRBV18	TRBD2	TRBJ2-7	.	TGTGCCAGCTCACCGACTAGCGGGGGGGCCTACGAGCAGTACTTC	CASSPTSGGAYEQYF
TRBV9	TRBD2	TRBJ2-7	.	TGTGCCAGCAGCGTAGATGAACTAGCGGGGGCCTACGAGCAGTACTTC	CASSVDELAGAYEQYF
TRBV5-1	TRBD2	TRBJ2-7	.	TGCGCCAGCAGCTTGACTAGCGGGAGTTACGAGCAGTACTTC	CASSLTSGSYEQYF
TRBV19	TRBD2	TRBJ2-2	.	TGTGCCAGTAGTCCAAGACTAGCGGGAGTGAACACCGGGGAGCTGTTTTTT	CASSPRLAGVNTGELFF
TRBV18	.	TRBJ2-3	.	TGTGCCAGCTCACCAATTGGGACTAGCACAGATACGCAGTATTTT	CASSPIGTSTDTQYF
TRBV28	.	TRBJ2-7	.	TGTGCCAGCAGACCTCCCGGACAGCGTAGCTCCTACGAGCAGTACTTC	CASRPPGQRSSYEQYF
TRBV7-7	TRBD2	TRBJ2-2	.	TGTGCCAGCAGCTTAACTAGCGGTAGCAACACCGGGGAGCTGTTTTTT	CASSLTSGSNTGELFF
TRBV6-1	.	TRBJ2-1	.	TGTGCCAGTAGTAACAGGGTCTCCTACAATGAGCAGTTCTTC	CASSNRVSYNEQFF
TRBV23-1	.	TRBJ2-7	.	TGCGCCAGCACCCAGGAGGACGAGCAGTACTTC	CASTQEDEQYF
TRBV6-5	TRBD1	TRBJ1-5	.	TGTGCCAGCAGGACGGACAGGGGGGGCAATCAGCCCCAGCATTTT	CASRTDRGGNQPQHF
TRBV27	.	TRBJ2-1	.	TGTGCCAGCAGTCCGCTGACTAGTTTCGCCTCCTACAATGAGCAGTTCTTC	CASSPLTSFASYNEQFF
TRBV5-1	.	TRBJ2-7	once	TGCGCCAGCAGCTTAGCGCAGGGTAGGGGCGAGCAGTACTTC	CASSLAQGRGEQYF
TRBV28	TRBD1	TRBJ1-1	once	TGTGCCAGTTCGGGACAGCCGAACACTGAAGCTTTCTTT	CASSGQPNTEAFF
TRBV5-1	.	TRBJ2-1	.	TGCGCCAGCAGCTTGGGTAAGGGCAGCGGGCTGAATGAGCAGTTCTTC	CASSLGKGSGLNEQFF